These 26 T cell receptor beta chains share one sample of origin, sequenced in a study of cytomegalovirus exposure and HLA in healthy donors. Amplification used 60 Vbeta primers and 13 Jbeta primers. Generated by immunoSEQ multiplex PCR, the TCRdb table keeps only in-frame clones and is missing some. This table holds about 140,000 clones, 77% found once. The material sequenced was PBMCs. Receptors originate from a female donor in good health and CMV-seronegative.

The chain joins TRBV21-1 to TRBJ2-3; the table's D call TRBD2 went unverified against the DNA. TRBV21-1 corresponds to a pseudogene. The CDR3 is 13 amino acids. CDR3 loop: CAAWGVPADTQYF. The CDR3 DNA reads as TGTGCCGCGTGGGGGGTACCGGCAGATACGCAGTATTTT.

This clone has just one count. V gene TRBV7-8 combines with J gene TRBJ2-2; no definite D call. Germline CDR1 and CDR2: SGHVS and FQNEAQ. The CDR3 runs to 15 residues. Trimming took off 5 bases at V and 1 base at J, with 11 bases between the two ends. The CDR3 region has the DNA TGTGCCAGCAGCCCACTCGGTGGGAACACCGGGGAGCTGTTTTTT. Translating it yields CASSPLGGNTGELFF. Drawing the rest from reference TRBV7-8 and TRBJ2-2, the complete variable domain is GAGVSQSPRYKVAKRGQDVALRCDPISGHVSLFWYQQALGQGPEFLTYFQNEAQLDKSGLPSDRFFAERPEGSVSTLKIQRTQQEDSAVYLCASSPLGGNTGELFFGEGSRLTVL.

V is TRBV19 and J is TRBJ2-7; perhaps TRBD1 as D (5 bases). V was clipped by 2 bases and J by 6 bases, with 14 bases between them. The CDR3 consists of 14 residues. Germline CDR1 and CDR2: LNHDA and SQIVND (reference sequence). The DNA of the CDR3 is TGTGCCAGTAGTATAAGGGGCCCCGTGAGCGAGCAGTACTTC. Its protein product is CASSIRGPVSEQYF.

The chain carries TRBV5-1 and TRBJ2-1; D is perhaps TRBD1 (8 bases). CDR1 SGHRS and CDR2 YFSETQ come from the germline V gene. Deletions cut 5 bases from V and 8 bases from J, with 11 bases between. CDR3 size: 12 residues. The CDR3 nucleotides read TGCGCCAGCAGACAGGGGGGGGATGAGCAGTTCTTC. This sequence encodes CASRQGGDEQFF.

The chain has TRBV6-6 and TRBJ1-5; no clear D. In germline, CDR1 is MNHNY, CDR2 SVGAGI (reference sequence). The CDR3 is 13 residues long. Trimming shortened V by 5 bases and J by 5 bases, and 10 bases separated the two germline ends. CDR3 nucleotides: TGTGCCAGCAGTAAATTGGCTTATCAGCCCCAGCATTTT. Protein sequence: CASSKLAYQPQHF.

The chain employs TRBV7-9 and TRBJ2-7; 7 positions match TRBD2. The junction had 7 bases not matched to a gene; V was cut back by 5 bases and J by 3 bases. Germline V gives CDR1 SEHNR, CDR2 FQNEAQ (reference sequence). The CDR3 covers 14 residues. CDR3 region: CASSQAGILYEQYF. The CDR3 nucleotides are TGTGCCAGCAGCCAAGCGGGGATACTCTACGAGCAGTACTTC.

V and J are TRBV6-6 and TRBJ1-6; no clear D. This CDR3 has 14 amino acids. Trimming left V 2 bases short and J 7 bases short, with 9 bases between. Germline CDR1 MNHNY, CDR2 SVGAGI (reference sequence). The CDR3 loop reads CASSYREVNSPLHF. CDR3 sequence (DNA): TGTGCCAGCAGTTACAGGGAGGTCAATTCACCCCTCCACTTT.

V is TRBV7-9 and J is TRBJ1-3; D ambiguous. V was trimmed by 1 base and J by 8 bases, leaving 15 bases between them. CDR1 is SEHNR and CDR2 is FQNEAQ in the germline V gene (reference sequence). The CDR3 contains 15 residues. CDR3 DNA sequence: TGTGCCAGCAGCTTAGTCGGGGATAGCGGAGACACCATATATTTT. It yields the protein CASSLVGDSGDTIYF.

The chain joins TRBV6-1 to TRBJ2-4; 13 nucleotides match TRBD2. The CDR3 extends over 16 amino acids. Germline V gene sequence: CDR1 MNHNS, CDR2 SASEGT. V was clipped by 4 bases and J by 8 bases; unmatched bases: 8. CDR3 sequence reads: CASSVGPGTSGDIQYF. As DNA, the CDR3 is TGTGCCAGCAGTGTCGGGCCCGGGACTAGCGGGGACATTCAGTACTTC.

The chain joins TRBV11-3 to TRBJ2-3; tentative D call: TRBD1 (6 bases). Trimming stripped 3 bases from V and 0 bases from J, with 10 bases between. The germline V gene has CDR1 SGHNT and CDR2 YENEEA. The CDR3 totals 15 residues. The CDR3 sequence is CASSFTGTSTDTQYF. DNA of the CDR3: TGTGCCAGCAGCTTCACAGGGACCAGCACAGATACGCAGTATTTT.

The V call is TRBV28, the J call TRBJ1-6, with TRBD1 matching 10 bases. V was pared by 5 bases and J by 9 bases, with 7 bases of the junction left unmatched. The CDR3 has 15 amino acids. Germline assignment: CDR1 MDHEN and CDR2 SYDVKM. DNA for the CDR3: TGTGCCAGCAGTCTCTTGACAGGGGGCAGTTCACCCCTCCACTTT. It translates to CASSLLTGGSSPLHF.

This rearrangement joins TRBV25-1 to TRBJ2-3; D is perhaps TRBD2 (6 bases). The CDR3 loop spans 16 amino acids. Germline V gene data show CDR1 as MGHDK and CDR2 as SYGVNS. Trimming removed 6 bases at V and 7 bases at J, with 23 bases between. CDR3: CASSETPGEIDNTQYF. CDR3 nucleotide sequence: TGTGCCAGCAGCGAGACCCCGGGGGAAATTGATAATACGCAGTATTTT.

CDR3 protein: CASSYGQVYEQYF. DNA of the CDR3: TGTGCCAGCAGCTATGGACAGGTTTACGAGCAGTACTTC. This chain connects TRBV5-6 to TRBJ2-7; TRBD1 matches 7 bases. With 3 bases clipped from V and 4 bases from J, the junction kept 4 bases outside the gene matches. The germline V gene encodes CDR1 SGHDT and CDR2 YYEEEE. This CDR3 has 13 amino acids.

The chain employs TRBV7-6 and TRBJ2-3, with TRBD2 as a possible D gene (8 bases). The CDR3 spans 19 residues. The germline CDR1 and CDR2 sequences are SGHVS and FNYEAQ. Trimming shortened V by 5 bases and J by 0 bases, and 24 bases separated the two germline ends. CDR3 sequence: CASSPAGGRGFSSTDTQYF. The CDR3 coding sequence is TGTGCCAGCAGCCCCGCGGGGGGCAGGGGGTTCTCTAGCACAGATACGCAGTATTTT.

In the case of this clone: Other DNA sequences within the sample encode an identical CDR3. The rearrangement joins TRBV27 to TRBJ2-7; D not resolved. In germline, CDR1 is MNHEY, CDR2 SMNVEV (reference sequence). Trimming cost V 4 bases and J 4 bases, with 5 bases left between them. The CDR3 totals 11 residues. Written as DNA, the CDR3 is TGTGCCAGCAGTTCTGCGTACGAGCAGTACTTC. Its translation is CASSSAYEQYF.

On this clone itself: Other DNA sequences from this sample encode an identical CDR3 as well. For the CDR3, the DNA is TGCAGTGCTTCGCAGGGCTACGAGCAGTACTTC. It encodes CSASQGYEQYF. The chain combines TRBV20-1 with TRBJ2-7; D may be TRBD1 (5 bases). CDR1 is DFQATT and CDR2 is SNEGSKA in the germline V gene (reference sequence). The CDR3 covers 11 residues. Trimming removed 5 bases from V and 3 bases from J, with 8 bases in between.

The genes are TRBV21-1 and TRBJ2-1; the table's D gene call, TRBD2, was not cross checked with the DNA. TRBV21-1 is labeled a pseudogene. The CDR3 runs 16 residues. The CDR3 here is CASRTRTDCVHNEQFF. The CDR3 coding sequence is TGTGCCAGCCGCACTCGTACGGACTGCGTCCACAATGAGCAGTTCTTC.

V usage is TRBV7-9 and J usage is TRBJ2-5, with 9 bases identical to TRBD1. CDR1 is SEHNR and CDR2 is FQNEAQ in the germline V gene (reference sequence). The CDR3 length is 15 residues. The CDR3 sequence is CVIAGTGSPQVAQYF. For the CDR3, the DNA is TGTGTCATTGCCGGGACAGGGTCCCCCCAAGTGGCCCAGTACTTC.

The sample holds one count of this clone. The chain joins TRBV30 to TRBJ2-2; TRBD2 matches 7 bases. The germline CDR1 and CDR2 sequences are GTSNPN and SVGIG (reference sequence). With 5 bases clipped from V and 4 bases from J, the junction kept 4 bases outside the gene matches. The CDR3 runs 13 residues. The CDR3 region has the DNA TGTGCCTGGGAGCGGGGCGGCACCGGGGAGCTGTTTTTT. Protein product: CAWERGGTGELFF.

The chain uses TRBV4-1 and TRBJ1-2; 8 bases line up with TRBD1. This CDR3 spans 15 amino acids. The germline CDR1 and CDR2 sequences are MGHRA and YSYEKL. Trimming removed 1 base from V and 8 bases from J; junction bases left unmatched: 9. The CDR3 DNA sequence: TGCGCCAGCAGCCAAGTGGGCAGGGGGCCGGGGGGCTACACCTTC. Its translation: CASSQVGRGPGGYTF.

The chain uses TRBV5-1 and TRBJ2-7, with D possibly matching TRBD2 (5 bases). Deletions cut 4 bases from V and 1 base from J, with 9 bases between. There are 13 residues in the CDR3. Germline values: CDR1 SGHRS, CDR2 YFSETQ. CDR3 in DNA: TGCGCCAGCAGCCCCGGGGAGTCCTACGAGCAGTACTTC. As protein: CASSPGESYEQYF. Filled out from reference TRBV5-1 and TRBJ2-7, the complete variable domain reads KAGVTQTPRYLIKTRGQQVTLSCSPISGHRSVSWYQQTPGQGLQFLFEYFSETQRNKGNFPGRFSGRQFSNSRSEMNVSTLELGDSALYLCASSPGESYEQYFGPGTRLTVT.

V and J are TRBV6-5 and TRBJ1-5; D gene unclear. This CDR3 comprises 14 residues. CDR1 is MNHEY and CDR2 is SVGAGI in the germline V gene. Trimming took off 4 bases at V and 0 bases at J, with 7 bases between the two ends. Written as DNA, the CDR3 is TGTGCCAGCAGTTTCATCAATAGCAATCAGCCCCAGCATTTT. It yields the protein CASSFINSNQPQHF.

Note on this clone: The identical CDR3 is also encoded by other nucleotide sequences in the sample. This chain joins TRBV19 and TRBJ2-2, with 7 bases aligning to TRBD1. Germline assignment: CDR1 LNHDA and CDR2 SQIVND (reference sequence). The CDR3 is 15 residues long. Trimming cost V 2 bases and J 1 base; bases outside gene matches: 1. CDR3 loop: CASSIRGQNTGELFF. CDR3 sequence (DNA): TGTGCCAGTAGTATAAGGGGGCAGAACACCGGGGAGCTGTTTTTT.

The rearrangement uses TRBV4-2 and TRBJ2-2; the match to TRBD2 covers 7 bases. CDR1 LGHNA and CDR2 YNFKEQ come from the germline V gene. CDR3 length equals 16 residues. V gave up 1 base and J gave up 0 bases; unmatched junction bases: 2. In DNA form, the CDR3 reads TGTGCCAGCAGCCAAGGGGGACTATCGAACACCGGGGAGCTGTTTTTT. It encodes CASSQGGLSNTGELFF.

This chain connects TRBV18 to TRBJ2-4, with D tentatively TRBD1 (7 bases). The CDR3 loop spans 13 amino acids. The germline gives CDR1 KGHSH, CDR2 LQKENI. V was pared by 6 bases and J by 9 bases, with 15 bases between. CDR3 region: CASSRRDSAIQYF. The CDR3 coding sequence is TGTGCCAGCTCCCGGCGGGACAGCGCCATTCAGTACTTC.

This clone has a single count. This sample includes further DNA sequences coding for the same CDR3. The chain uses TRBV7-2 and TRBJ1-1, with TRBD1 matching 10 bases. The length of the CDR3 is 15 residues. CDR1 is SGHTA and CDR2 is FQGNSA in the germline V gene. Trimming removed 5 bases from V and 0 bases from J; junction bases left unmatched: 3. In nucleotides, the CDR3 is TGTGCCAGCAGCATCGGGACAGGGGTGAACACTGAAGCTTTCTTT. The encoded protein is CASSIGTGVNTEAFF. The variable domain in full, completed from reference TRBV7-2 and TRBJ1-1, reads GAGVSQSPSNKVTEKGKDVELRCDPISGHTALYWYRQSLGQGLEFLIYFQGNSAPDKSGLPSDRFSAERTGGSVSTLTIQRTQQEDSAVYLCASSIGTGVNTEAFFGQGTRLTVV.